This record concerns one TCR beta chain sequence. This receptor's antigen is unknown. Nothing much larger sits one base from this clone, and base qualities are not available. The sample belongs to a study of blood T cell dynamics during melanoma immunotherapy (TCRdb year 2020). Background on the whole study: The patients had metastatic melanoma and were given first-line pembrolizumab or nivolumab plus ipilimumab as standard of care in the United Kingdom. To find early correlates of response, peripheral T cell receptor repertoires were profiled in metastatic melanoma patients before and after one cycle of checkpoint inhibitor therapy. A training cohort was formed from consecutive patients, and a further independent group of patients from the same centre was pooled into an external validation set.

What the time point label conveys for this sample: pre-treatment baseline. Blood samples were taken before treatment (T0) and at week 3 (W3), following the first cycle of checkpoint blockade. Except for two patients with rapid clinical progression, response was assessed 12 weeks after the first infusion by RECIST 1.1; disease control meant complete response, partial response or stable disease. Any patient who had received prior systemic cancer treatment, was on concomitant immunosuppressant therapy or had synchronous other active malignancies was excluded. To track both circulating cells and T cell turnover, TCR beta was sequenced from bulk PBMC as well as from plasma cell-free DNA. Lymphoprep and SepMate tubes were used to isolate PBMC from blood, and red cell lysis was then performed. QIAamp DNA Blood Mini kits were used to extract DNA from both PBMC and sorted T cell subsets. What the study reported, not specific to this receptor: The study could not determine whether the T cell clones driving repertoire changes were melanoma-specific or reflected general immune activation. The relatively small sample size was recognized as a factor that could limit how well the results generalize. A bifurcated reorganization of the PBMC repertoire at W3, with increased clonality or increased diversity, was observed in patients who later achieved disease control, unlike in progressors.

For every bulk PBMC sample, a fixed 350 ng of DNA was loaded. TCR beta CDR3 sequences were amplified from genomic DNA using the immunoSEQ TCRb Assay kit according to manufacturer instructions. The KAPA Library Quantification Kit for Illumina platforms was used to quantify pooled libraries by qPCR. Sequencing of the pooled libraries was done on an Illumina NextSeq 500, with clustering at roughly 0.55-1.2 pM. Under the source paper's analysis protocol: Analysis of the TCR data relied on immunoSEQ ANALYZER and the R LymphoSeq package. A rearrangement efficiency score was calculated as productive divided by the sum of productive and non-productive CDR3 sequences. Clonality was assessed using the Gini coefficient and diversity using the Renyi index at alpha=1, with pairwise comparisons between timepoints within each patient. Clonal relatedness used an edit distance of 3, and repertoire similarity used the Bhattacharyya coefficient, both computed in LymphoSeq. Linear discriminant analysis on week-3 changes in clonality and diversity was built with the R MASS and caret packages to classify response. The immuneACCESS repertoire file appears here via TCRdb, limited to in-frame rearrangements. These files lack a portion of the clones; in checked studies, under half of the deficit traces to unresolved V genes, and the cause of the others is not known. From that table come the V and J calls and clone size; the DNA was used to work out D and trimming. In this sample the table shows 20,000 to 30,000 clones, 87% of which occur a single time. 4% to 6% of the sample belongs to the ten largest clones.

The CDR3, cysteine through phenylalanine, is 16 amino acids long. Only the CDR3 part of the read is kept: 48 bases, read in frame from the first base. V loses 6 bases of germline sequence and J loses 2 bases, and the interval between the two ends is 18 bases. CDR1 is given as LNHDA and CDR2 as SQIVND, both from the germline V gene (reference sequence). This specimen was blood, taken from a patient treated with checkpoint blockade. This receptor was obtained from a human donor with melanoma. This chain is built from TRBV19 and TRBJ2-3; tentative D gene TRBD1, with 7 bases matching. The DNA sequence is as follows: TGTGCCAGTAGACCCCACAGGGGACTCCTCACAGATACGCAGTATTTT. Protein translation: CASRPHRGLLTDTQYF.